This TCR beta chain was sequenced in a study of blood T cell repertoires in COVID-19. Study information: Specimens from acute and convalescent COVID-19 originated in the United States, Italy and Spain. The cDNA or gDNA used as material had been derived from T cells, B-cell-depleted T cells, or PBMCs.

CDR3 size: 13 residues. CDR1 is SQVTM and CDR2 is ANQGSEA in the germline V gene. Trimming at V came to 7 bases and at J to 5 bases, leaving 7 bases not matched to a gene. In the source study's methods: It was from reference gene primer amplification that nucleated cell counts were estimated. Profiling relied on immunoSEQ multiplex PCR, and the TCRdb table lists in-frame clones only, not all of them. V and J calls and clone size are copied from that table; D and trimming were computed from the DNA. This table has 55,000 to 60,000 clones, more than 70% appearing once. Material for sequencing was peripheral blood. The chain has TRBV29-1 and TRBJ1-4, with 7 bases fitting TRBD1. The receptor was isolated from a middle-aged man with active COVID-19. The DNA of the CDR3 is TGCAGCGGGCAGGGGGTGAGCAATGAAAAACTGTTTTTT. Amino acid sequence: CSGQGVSNEKLFF.